The 2 T cell receptor beta chains given below trace back to one sample, sequenced in a study of shared clonotypes between healthy human individuals. The repertoire was sequenced with immunoSEQ multiplex PCR; TCRdb's copy has only in-frame clones and lacks some. The sample consists of under 600,000 clones, 95% to 98% of them appearing once. CD8 cells regarded as naive lacked CD45RO, were positively chosen for CCR7, and omitted terminally differentiated effector memory CD45RA+ cells. Sequencing was performed on naive CD8+ T cells sorted from blood. The receptors stem from a man aged 25-45 years in good health.

This clone was detected once. The chain is built from TRBV11-2 and TRBJ2-1; 14 bases agree with TRBD2. Per the germline V gene, CDR1 is SGHAT and CDR2 is FQNNGV. The CDR3 runs to 17 residues. J lost 8 bases, V lost 0 bases, and 6 bases had no gene match. CDR3 residues: CASSLERLAGGGDEQFF. Written as DNA, the CDR3 is TGTGCCAGCAGCTTAGAGAGACTAGCGGGAGGGGGCGATGAGCAGTTCTTC. The whole variable domain, remainder taken from reference TRBV11-2 and TRBJ2-1, is EAGVAQSPRYKIIEKRQSVAFWCNPISGHATLYWYQQILGQGPKLLIQFQNNGVVDDSQLPKDRFSAERLKGVDSTLKIQPAKLEDSAVYLCASSLERLAGGGDEQFFGPGTRLTVL.

The CDR3 DNA is TGTGCCAGCAGCTTAGCGCAGGGTAGGTTCACTGAAGCTTTCTTT. It specifies CASSLAQGRFTEAFF. This rearrangement joins TRBV7-9 to TRBJ1-1, with D possibly TRBD1 on 5 matching bases. Germline CDR1 is SEHNR and CDR2 is FQNEAQ (reference sequence). The CDR3 spans 15 residues. V was clipped by 0 bases and J by 4 bases, with 12 bases between them.